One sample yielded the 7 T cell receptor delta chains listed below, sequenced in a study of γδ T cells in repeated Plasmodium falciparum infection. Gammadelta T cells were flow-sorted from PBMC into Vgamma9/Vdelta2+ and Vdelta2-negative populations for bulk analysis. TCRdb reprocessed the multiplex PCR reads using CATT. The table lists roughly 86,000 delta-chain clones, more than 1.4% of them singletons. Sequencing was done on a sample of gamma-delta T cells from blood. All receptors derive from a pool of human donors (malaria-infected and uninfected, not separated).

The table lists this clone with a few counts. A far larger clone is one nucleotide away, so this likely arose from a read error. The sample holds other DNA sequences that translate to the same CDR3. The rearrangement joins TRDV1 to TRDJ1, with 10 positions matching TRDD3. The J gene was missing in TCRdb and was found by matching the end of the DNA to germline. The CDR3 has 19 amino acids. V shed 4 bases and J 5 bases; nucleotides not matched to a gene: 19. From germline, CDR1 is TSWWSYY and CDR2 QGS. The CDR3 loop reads CALGGQIVLGDRKSDKLIF. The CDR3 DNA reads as TGTGCTCTTGGGGGACAAATAGTCCTGGGGGATAGGAAATCTGATAAACTCATCTTT.

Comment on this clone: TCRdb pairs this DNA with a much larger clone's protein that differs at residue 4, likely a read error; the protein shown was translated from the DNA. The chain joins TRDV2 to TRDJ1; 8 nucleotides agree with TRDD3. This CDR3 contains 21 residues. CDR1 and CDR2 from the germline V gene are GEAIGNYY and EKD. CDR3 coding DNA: TGTGCCTGTGGCACCGTCGTCCCACGGCCTGGGGGACCCCTGTACACCGATAAACTCATCTTT. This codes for CACGTVVPRPGGPLYTDKLIF.

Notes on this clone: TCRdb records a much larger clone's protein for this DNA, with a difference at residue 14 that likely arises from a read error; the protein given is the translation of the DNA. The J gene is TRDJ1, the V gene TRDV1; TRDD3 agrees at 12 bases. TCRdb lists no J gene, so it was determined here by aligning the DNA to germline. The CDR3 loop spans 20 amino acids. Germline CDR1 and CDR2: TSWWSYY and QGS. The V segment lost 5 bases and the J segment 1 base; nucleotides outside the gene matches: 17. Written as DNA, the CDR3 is TGTGCTCTTGGGCCTATGTCTACTTACTGGGGGATACTGCTCACCGATAAACTCATCTTT. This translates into CALGPMSTYWGILLTDKLIF.

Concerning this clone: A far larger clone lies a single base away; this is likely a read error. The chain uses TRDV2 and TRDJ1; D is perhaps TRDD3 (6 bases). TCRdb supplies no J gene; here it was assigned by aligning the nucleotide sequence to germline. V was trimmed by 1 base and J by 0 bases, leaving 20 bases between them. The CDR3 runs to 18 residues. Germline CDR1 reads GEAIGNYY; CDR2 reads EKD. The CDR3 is CACDTLAGGTSYTDKLIF. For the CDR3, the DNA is TGTGCCTGTGACACTCTGGCCGGGGGAACGTCGTACACCGATAAACTCATCTTT.

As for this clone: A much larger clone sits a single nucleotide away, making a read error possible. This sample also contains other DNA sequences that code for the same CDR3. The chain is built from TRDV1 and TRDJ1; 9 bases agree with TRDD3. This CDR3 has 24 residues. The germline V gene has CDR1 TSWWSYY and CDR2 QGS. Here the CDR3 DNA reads TGTGCTCTTGGGGAAATTCTCCTATTATCTAGGCAGGGGGATACCGCGCCCTACACCGATAAACTCATCTTC. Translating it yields CALGEILLLSRQGDTAPYTDKLIF.

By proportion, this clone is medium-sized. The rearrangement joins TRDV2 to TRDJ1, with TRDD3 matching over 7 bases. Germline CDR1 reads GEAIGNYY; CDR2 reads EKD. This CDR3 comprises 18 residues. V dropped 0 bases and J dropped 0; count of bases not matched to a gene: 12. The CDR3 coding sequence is TGTGCCTGTGACACCTCCTGGGGGCCCCGGCGGGACACCGATAAACTCATCTTT. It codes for CACDTSWGPRRDTDKLIF.

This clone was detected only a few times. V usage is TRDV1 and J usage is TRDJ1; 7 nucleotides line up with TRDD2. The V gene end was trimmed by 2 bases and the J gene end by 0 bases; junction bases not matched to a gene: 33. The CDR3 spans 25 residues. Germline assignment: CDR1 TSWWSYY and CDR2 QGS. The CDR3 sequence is CALGEALPAYLGLWRSFLYTDKLIF. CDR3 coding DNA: TGTGCTCTTGGGGAAGCCCTTCCTGCTTATTTAGGGCTCTGGAGATCCTTCTTGTACACCGATAAACTCATCTTT.